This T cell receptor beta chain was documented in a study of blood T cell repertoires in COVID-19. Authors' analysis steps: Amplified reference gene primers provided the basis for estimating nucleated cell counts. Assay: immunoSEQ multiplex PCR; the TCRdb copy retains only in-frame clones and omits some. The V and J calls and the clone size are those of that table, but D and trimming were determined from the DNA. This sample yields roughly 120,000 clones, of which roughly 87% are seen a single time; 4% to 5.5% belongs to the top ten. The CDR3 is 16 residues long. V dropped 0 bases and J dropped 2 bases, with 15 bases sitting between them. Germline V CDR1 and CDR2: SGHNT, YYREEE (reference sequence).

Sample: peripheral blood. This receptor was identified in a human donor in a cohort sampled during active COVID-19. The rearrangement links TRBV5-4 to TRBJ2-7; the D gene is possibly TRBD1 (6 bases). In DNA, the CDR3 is TGTGCCAGCAGCTTGGGCCAGGGGTGGGGAGCCTACGAGCAGTACTTC. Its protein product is CASSLGQGWGAYEQYF.